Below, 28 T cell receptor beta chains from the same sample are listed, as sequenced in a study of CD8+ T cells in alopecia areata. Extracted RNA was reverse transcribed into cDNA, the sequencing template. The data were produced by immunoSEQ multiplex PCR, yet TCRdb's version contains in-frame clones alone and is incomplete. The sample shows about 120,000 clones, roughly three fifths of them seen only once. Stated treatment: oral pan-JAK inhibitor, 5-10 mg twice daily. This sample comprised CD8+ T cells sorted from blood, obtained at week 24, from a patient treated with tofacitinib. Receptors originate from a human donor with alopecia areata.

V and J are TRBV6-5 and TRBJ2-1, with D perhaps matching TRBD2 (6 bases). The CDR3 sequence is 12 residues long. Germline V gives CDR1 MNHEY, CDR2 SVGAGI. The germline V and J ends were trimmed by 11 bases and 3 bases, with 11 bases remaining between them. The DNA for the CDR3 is TGTGCCGCTTCGGACTACTACAATGAGCAGTTCTTC. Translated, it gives CAASDYYNEQFF.

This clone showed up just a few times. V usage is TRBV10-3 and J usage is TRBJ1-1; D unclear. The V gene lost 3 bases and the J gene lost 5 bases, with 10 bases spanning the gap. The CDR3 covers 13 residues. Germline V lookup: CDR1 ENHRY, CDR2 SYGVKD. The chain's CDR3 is CAISDNLSTEAFF. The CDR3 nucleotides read TGTGCCATCAGTGACAACCTTAGTACTGAAGCTTTCTTT.

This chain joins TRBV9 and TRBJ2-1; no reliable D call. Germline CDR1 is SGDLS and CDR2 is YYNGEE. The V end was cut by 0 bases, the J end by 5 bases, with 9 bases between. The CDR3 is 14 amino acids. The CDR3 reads CASSVGQVDNEQFF. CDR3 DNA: TGTGCCAGCAGCGTAGGGCAGGTCGACAATGAGCAGTTCTTC.

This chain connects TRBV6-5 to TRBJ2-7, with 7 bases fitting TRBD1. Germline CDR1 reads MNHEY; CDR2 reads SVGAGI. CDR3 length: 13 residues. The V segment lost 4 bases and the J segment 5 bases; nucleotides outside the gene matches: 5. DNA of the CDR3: TGTGCCAGCAGTTTCACCGACAGGGACGAGCAGTACTTC. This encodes CASSFTDRDEQYF.

The CDR3 sequence: CSAEGTGIGYEQYF. The CDR3 coding sequence is TGCAGCGCAGAAGGGACAGGGATCGGGTACGAGCAGTACTTC. The chain has TRBV29-1 and TRBJ2-7; TRBD1 matches 9 bases. The CDR3 covers 14 residues. Germline values: CDR1 SQVTM, CDR2 ANQGSEA. Trimming cost V 7 bases and J 4 bases; bases outside gene matches: 11.

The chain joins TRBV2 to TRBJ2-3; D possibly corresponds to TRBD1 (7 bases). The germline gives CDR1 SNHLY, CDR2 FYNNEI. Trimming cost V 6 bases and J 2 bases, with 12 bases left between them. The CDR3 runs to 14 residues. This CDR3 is CASSEEGATDTQYF. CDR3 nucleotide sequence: TGTGCCAGCAGCGAGGAGGGGGCCACAGATACGCAGTATTTT.

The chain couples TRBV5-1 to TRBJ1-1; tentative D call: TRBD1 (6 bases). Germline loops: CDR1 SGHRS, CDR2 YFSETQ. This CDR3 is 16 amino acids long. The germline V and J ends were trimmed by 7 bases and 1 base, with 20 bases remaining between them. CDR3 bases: TGCGCCAGCGTGGTCGAAGCGGGGGCCCAGAACACTGAAGCTTTCTTT. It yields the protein CASVVEAGAQNTEAFF. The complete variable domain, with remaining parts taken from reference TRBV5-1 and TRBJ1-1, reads KAGVTQTPRYLIKTRGQQVTLSCSPISGHRSVSWYQQTPGQGLQFLFEYFSETQRNKGNFPGRFSGRQFSNSRSEMNVSTLELGDSALYLCASVVEAGAQNTEAFFGQGTRLTVV.

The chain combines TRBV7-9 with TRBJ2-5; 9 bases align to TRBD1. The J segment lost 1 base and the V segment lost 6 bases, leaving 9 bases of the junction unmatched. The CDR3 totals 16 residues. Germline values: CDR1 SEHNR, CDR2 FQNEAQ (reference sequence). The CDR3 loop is CASSSTGGVSQETQYF. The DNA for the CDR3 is TGTGCCAGCAGTTCGACAGGGGGAGTATCCCAAGAGACCCAGTACTTC.

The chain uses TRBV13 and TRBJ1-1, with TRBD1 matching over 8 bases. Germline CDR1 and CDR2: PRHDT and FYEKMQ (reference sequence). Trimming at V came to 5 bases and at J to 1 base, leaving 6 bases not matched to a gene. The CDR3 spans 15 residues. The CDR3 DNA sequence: TGTGCCAGCAGCCCAACCGGGACAGGGAACACTGAAGCTTTCTTT. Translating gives CASSPTGTGNTEAFF.

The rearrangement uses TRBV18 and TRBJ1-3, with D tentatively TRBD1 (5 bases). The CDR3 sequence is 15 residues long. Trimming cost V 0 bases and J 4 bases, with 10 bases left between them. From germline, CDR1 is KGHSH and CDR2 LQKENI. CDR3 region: CASSPPKGDGNTIYF. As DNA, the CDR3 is TGTGCCAGCTCACCACCCAAAGGGGACGGAAACACCATATATTTT. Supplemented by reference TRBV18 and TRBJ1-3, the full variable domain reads NAGVMQNPRHLVRRRGQEARLRCSPMKGHSHVYWYRQLPEEGLKFMVYLQKENIIDESGMPKERFSAEFPKEGPSILRIQQVVRGDSAAYFCASSPPKGDGNTIYFGEGSWLTVV.

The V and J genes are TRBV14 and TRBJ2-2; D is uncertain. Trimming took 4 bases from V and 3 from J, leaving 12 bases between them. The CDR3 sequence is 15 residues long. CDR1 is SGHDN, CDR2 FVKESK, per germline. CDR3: CASSPVGVDTGELFF. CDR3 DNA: TGTGCCAGCAGCCCCGTTGGGGTGGACACCGGGGAGCTGTTTTTT.

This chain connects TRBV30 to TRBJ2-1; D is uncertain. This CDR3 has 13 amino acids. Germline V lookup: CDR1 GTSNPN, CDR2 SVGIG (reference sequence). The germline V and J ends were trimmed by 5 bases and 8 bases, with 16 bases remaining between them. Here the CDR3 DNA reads TGTGCCTGGGTTAGGCAGGTTTACGATGAGCAGTTCTTC. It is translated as CAWVRQVYDEQFF.

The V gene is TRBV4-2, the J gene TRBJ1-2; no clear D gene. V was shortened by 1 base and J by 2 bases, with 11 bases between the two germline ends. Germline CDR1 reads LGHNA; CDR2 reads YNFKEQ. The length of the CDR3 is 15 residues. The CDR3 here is CASSQGGWGNYGYTF. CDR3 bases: TGTGCCAGCAGCCAAGGGGGATGGGGAAACTATGGCTACACCTTC.

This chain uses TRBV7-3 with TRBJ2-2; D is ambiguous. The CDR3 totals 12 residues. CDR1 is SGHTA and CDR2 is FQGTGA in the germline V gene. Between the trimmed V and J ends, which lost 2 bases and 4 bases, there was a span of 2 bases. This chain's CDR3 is CASSLLTGELFF. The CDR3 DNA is TGTGCCAGCAGCTTACTCACCGGGGAGCTGTTTTTT.

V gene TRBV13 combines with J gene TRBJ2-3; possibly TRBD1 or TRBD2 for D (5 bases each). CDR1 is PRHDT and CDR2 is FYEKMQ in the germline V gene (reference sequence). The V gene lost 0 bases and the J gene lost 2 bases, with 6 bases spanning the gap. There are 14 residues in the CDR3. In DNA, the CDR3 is TGTGCCAGCAGCTTAGGGGGGGACACAGATACGCAGTATTTT. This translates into CASSLGGDTDTQYF.

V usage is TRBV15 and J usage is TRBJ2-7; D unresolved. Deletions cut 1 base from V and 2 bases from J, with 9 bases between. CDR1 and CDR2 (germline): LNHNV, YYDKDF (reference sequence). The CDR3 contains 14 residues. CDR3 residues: CATSRGSGAYEQYF. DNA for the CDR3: TGTGCCACCAGCAGAGGATCGGGCGCCTACGAGCAGTACTTC.

The CDR3, as DNA: TGTGCCATCAGTTCACGGGACAGACACTACGAGCAGTACTTC. Protein product: CAISSRDRHYEQYF. The chain recombines TRBV10-3 with TRBJ2-7, with 7 bases aligning to TRBD1. Germline lookup yields CDR1 ENHRY and CDR2 SYGVKD. The CDR3 is 14 amino acids. The ends lost 5 bases at V and 3 bases at J; junction bases unmatched: 7.

The CDR3 protein is CASSIADSYYEQYF. The CDR3 nucleotides read TGTGCCAGTAGTATCGCGGATTCGTACTACGAGCAGTACTTC. The chain joins TRBV19 to TRBJ2-7, with D unclear. The CDR3 is made up of 14 amino acids. Germline CDR1 reads LNHDA; CDR2 reads SQIVND (reference sequence). V dropped 3 bases and J dropped 3 bases, with 12 bases sitting between them.

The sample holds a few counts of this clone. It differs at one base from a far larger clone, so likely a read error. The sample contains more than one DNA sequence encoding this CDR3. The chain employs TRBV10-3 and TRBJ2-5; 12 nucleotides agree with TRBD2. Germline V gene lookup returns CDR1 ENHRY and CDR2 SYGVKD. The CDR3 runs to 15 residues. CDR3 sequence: CASSYSSGGAETQYF. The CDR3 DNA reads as TGTGCCAGCAGTTACTCTAGCGGGGGGGCCGAGACCCAGTACTTC.

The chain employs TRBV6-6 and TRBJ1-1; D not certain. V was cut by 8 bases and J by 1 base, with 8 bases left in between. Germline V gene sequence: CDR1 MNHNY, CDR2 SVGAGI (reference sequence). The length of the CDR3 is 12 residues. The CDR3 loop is CASEWGNTEAFF. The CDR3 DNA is TGTGCCAGCGAGTGGGGGAACACTGAAGCTTTCTTT.

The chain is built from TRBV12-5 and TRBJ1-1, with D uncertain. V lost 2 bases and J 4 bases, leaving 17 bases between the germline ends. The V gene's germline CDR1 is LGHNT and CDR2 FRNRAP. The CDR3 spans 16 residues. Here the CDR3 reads CASGLTTGAPGTEAFF. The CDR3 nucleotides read TGTGCTAGTGGTTTGACGACGGGAGCTCCGGGCACTGAAGCTTTCTTT.

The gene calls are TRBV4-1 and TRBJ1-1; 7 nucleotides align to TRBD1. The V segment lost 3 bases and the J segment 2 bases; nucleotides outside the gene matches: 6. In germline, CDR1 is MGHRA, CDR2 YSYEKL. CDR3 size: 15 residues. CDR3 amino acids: CASSQGAGGNTEAFF. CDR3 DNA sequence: TGCGCCAGCAGCCAGGGGGCAGGGGGAAACACTGAAGCTTTCTTT.

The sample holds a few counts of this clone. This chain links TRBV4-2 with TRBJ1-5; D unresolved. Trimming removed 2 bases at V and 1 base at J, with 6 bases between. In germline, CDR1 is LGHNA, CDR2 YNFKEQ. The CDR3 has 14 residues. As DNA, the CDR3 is TGTGCCAGCAGCCAACATGACAGCAATCAGCCCCAGCATTTT. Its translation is CASSQHDSNQPQHF.

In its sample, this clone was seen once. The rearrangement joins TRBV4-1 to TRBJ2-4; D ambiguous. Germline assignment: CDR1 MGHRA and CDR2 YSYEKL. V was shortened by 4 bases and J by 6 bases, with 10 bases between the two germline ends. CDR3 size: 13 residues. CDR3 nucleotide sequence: TGCGCCAGCAGCCTGGGTGAGAGAAACATTCAGTACTTC. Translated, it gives CASSLGERNIQYF.

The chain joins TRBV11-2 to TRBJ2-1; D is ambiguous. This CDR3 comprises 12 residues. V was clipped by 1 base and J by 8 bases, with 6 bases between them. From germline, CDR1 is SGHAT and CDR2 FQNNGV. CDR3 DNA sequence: TGTGCCAGCAGCTTAGCGCGTGATGAGCAGTTCTTC. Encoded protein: CASSLARDEQFF.

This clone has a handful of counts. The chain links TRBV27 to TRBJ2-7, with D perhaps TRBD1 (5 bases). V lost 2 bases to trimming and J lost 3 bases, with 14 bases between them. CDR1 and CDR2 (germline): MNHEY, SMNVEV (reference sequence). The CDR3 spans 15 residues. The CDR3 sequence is CASSLGGAARYEQYF. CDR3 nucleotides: TGTGCCAGCAGTTTAGGTGGGGCAGCGCGCTACGAGCAGTACTTC.

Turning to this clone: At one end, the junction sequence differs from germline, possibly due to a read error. For the CDR3, the DNA is TGTGCCAGCAGTTCTCGACGGGACTACACTGAAGCTCTCTTT. It translates to CASSSRRDYTEALF. The chain is built from TRBV7-6 and TRBJ1-1; possible D gene TRBD1, 5 bases. The V gene's germline CDR1 is SGHVS and CDR2 FNYEAQ. The CDR3 sequence is 14 residues long.

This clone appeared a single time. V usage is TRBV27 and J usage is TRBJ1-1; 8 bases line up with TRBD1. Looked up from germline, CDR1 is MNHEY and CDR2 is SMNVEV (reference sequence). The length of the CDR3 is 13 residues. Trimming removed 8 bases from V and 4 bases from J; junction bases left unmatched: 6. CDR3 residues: CASCGQGSTEAFF. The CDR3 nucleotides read TGTGCCAGCTGCGGACAGGGATCCACTGAAGCTTTCTTT.